This note documents a single TCR beta chain sequence. The antigen is not known. At one of its ends the junction is not consistent with the germline gene, which may arise from a read error. The sample is drawn from a study of cytomegalovirus exposure and HLA in healthy donors. The overall study: A previous analysis identified 117 million unique TCR beta sequences derived from 180 million or so T cells.

The study ran its PCR with 60 Vbeta and 13 Jbeta primers. The table came from immunoSEQ multiplex PCR; TCRdb's copy has only in-frame clones and leaves some out. The sample yields approximately 210,000 clones, more than 75% seen once. This CDR3 contains 15 residues. Per germline, CDR1 SGHAT and CDR2 FQNNGV. Overall study results and limits: As a later analysis revealed, most CMV-associated TCR beta chains appeared HLA-restricted.

Material for sequencing was PBMCs. The chain combines TRBV11-2 with TRBJ2-5; 9 nucleotides align to TRBD2. This clonotype was sampled from a woman between 45 and 65 years old in good health and CMV-seronegative. The CDR3 bases are TGTGCCAGCAGCCTAGCGGGATCCGACCAAGAGGCCCAGTACTTC. Translating gives CASSLAGSDQEAQYF.